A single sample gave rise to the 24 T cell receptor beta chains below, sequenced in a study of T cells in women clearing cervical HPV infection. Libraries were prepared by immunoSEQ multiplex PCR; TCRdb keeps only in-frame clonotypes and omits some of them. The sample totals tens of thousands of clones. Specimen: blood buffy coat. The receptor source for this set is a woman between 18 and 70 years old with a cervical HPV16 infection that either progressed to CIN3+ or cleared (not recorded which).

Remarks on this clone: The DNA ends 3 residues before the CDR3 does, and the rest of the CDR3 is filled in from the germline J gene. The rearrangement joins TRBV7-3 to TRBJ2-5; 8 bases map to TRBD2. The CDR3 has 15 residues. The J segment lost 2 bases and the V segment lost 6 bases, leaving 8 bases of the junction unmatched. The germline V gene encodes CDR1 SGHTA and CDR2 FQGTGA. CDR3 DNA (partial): TGTGCCAGCAGTCTAAGCGGGGGAGTGCAAGAGACC. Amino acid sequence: CASSLSGGVQET. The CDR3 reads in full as CASSLSGGVQETQYF.

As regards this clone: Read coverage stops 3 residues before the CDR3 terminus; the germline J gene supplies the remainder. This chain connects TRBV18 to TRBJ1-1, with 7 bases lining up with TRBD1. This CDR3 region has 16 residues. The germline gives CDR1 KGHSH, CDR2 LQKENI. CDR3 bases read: TGTGCCAGCTCACCCCCGGGACAGACCCGGACGGAGACA. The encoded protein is CASSPPGQTRTET. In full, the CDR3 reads CASSPPGQTRTETAFF. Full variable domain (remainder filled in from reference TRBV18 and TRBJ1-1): NAGVMQNPRHLVRRRGQEARLRCSPMKGHSHVYWYRQLPEEGLKFMVYLQKENIIDESGMPKERFSAEFPKEGPSILRIQQVVRGDSAAYFCASSPPGQTRTETAFFGQGTRLTVV.

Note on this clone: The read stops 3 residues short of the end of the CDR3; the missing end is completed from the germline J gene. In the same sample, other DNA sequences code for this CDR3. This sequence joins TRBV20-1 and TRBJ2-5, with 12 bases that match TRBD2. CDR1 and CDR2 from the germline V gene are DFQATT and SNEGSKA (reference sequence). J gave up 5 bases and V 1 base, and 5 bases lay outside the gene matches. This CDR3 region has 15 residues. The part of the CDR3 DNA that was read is TGCAGTGCTAGAGTGGCTAGCGGGGGGGCTGAGACC. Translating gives CSARVASGGAET. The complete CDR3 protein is CSARVASGGAETQYF.

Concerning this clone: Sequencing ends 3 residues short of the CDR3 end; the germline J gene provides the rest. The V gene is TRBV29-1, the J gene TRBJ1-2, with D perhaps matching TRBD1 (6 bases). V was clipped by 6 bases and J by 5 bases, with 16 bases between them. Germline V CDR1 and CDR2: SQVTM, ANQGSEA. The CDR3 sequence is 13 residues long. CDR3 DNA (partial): TGCAGCGTCGATAAAGGGACATTTTATGGC. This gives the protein CSVDKGTFYG. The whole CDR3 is CSVDKGTFYGYTF.

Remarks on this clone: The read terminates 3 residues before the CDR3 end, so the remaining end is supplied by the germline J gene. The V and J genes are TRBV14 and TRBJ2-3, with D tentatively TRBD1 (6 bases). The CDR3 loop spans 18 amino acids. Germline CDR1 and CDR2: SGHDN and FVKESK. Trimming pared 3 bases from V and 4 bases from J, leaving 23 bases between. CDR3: CASSQKGHLGFLADTQYF. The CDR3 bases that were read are TGTGCCAGCAGCCAGAAGGGACACCTGGGCTTTCTCGCAGATACG.

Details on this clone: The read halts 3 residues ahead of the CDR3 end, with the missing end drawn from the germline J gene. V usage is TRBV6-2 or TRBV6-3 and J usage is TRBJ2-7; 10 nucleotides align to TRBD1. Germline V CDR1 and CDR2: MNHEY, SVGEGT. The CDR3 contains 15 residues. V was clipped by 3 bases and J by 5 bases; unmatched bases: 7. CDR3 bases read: TGTGCCAGCAGTTATGCAGAGACAGGGGGCCACGAG. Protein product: CASSYAETGGHE. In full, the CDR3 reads CASSYAETGGHEQYF.

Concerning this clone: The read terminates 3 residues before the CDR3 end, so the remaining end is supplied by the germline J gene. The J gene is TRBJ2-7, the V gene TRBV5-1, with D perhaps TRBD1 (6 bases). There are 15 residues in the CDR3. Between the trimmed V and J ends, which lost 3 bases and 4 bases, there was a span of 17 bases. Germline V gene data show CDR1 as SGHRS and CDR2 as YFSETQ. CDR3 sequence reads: CASSSAGTPIYEQYF. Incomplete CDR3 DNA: TGCGCCAGCAGCTCGGCCGGGACACCGATTTACGAG. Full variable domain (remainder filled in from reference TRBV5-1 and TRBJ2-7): KAGVTQTPRYLIKTRGQQVTLSCSPISGHRSVSWYQQTPGQGLQFLFEYFSETQRNKGNFPGRFSGRQFSNSRSEMNVSTLELGDSALYLCASSSAGTPIYEQYFGPGTRLTVT.

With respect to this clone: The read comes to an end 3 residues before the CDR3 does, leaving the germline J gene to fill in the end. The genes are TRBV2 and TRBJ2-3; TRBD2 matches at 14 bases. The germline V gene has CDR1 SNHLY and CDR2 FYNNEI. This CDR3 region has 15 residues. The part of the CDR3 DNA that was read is TGTGCCAGCAGGACCGGGACTAGCGGGGGTCACGCG. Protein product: CASRTGTSGGHA. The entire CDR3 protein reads CASRTGTSGGHAQYF.

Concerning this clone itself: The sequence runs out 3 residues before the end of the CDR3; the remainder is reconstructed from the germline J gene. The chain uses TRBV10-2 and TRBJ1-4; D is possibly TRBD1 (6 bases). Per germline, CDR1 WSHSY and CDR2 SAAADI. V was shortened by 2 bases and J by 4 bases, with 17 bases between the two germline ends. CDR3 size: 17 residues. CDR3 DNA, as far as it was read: TGCGCCAGCAGTGAGCCGGGATCAGGGGCGAGTAATGAAAAA. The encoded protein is CASSEPGSGASNEK. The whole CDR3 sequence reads CASSEPGSGASNEKLFF.

CDR3 loop: CATTGQGDNYGYTF. The part of the CDR3 DNA that was read is TGTGCCACCACGGGACAGGGGGACAACTATGGC. The chain employs TRBV10-3 and TRBJ1-2; 11 nucleotides match TRBD1. The CDR3 extends 3 residues past the end of the read, so its final part is completed from the germline J gene. Germline-derived CDR1 and CDR2 are ENHRY and SYGVKD. Germline trimming cut 10 bases from V and 2 bases from J; bases unmatched to any gene: 6. CDR3 length: 14 amino acids.

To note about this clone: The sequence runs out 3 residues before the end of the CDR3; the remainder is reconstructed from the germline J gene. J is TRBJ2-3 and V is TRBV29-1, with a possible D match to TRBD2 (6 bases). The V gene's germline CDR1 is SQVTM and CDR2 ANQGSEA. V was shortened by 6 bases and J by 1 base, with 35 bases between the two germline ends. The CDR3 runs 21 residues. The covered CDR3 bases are TGCAGCGTACAAGCGGGCGCCTTTGGGCAGGGAGCCCTGGTCGGCACAGATACG. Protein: CSVQAGAFGQGALVGTDT. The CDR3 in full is CSVQAGAFGQGALVGTDTQYF.

The DNA read from the CDR3 is TGTGCCATCAGTGCGGGACTAGCGGTTTCAATCACCTACGAG. Translating it yields CAISAGLAVSITYE. From start to end, the CDR3 is CAISAGLAVSITYEQYF. The chain has TRBV10-3 and TRBJ2-7; 11 bases agree with TRBD2. With the read ending 3 residues before the CDR3 end, the germline J gene is used to fill in that end. The CDR3 totals 17 residues. V was pared by 4 bases and J by 2 bases, with 10 bases of the junction left unmatched. Germline CDR1 is ENHRY and CDR2 is SYGVKD.

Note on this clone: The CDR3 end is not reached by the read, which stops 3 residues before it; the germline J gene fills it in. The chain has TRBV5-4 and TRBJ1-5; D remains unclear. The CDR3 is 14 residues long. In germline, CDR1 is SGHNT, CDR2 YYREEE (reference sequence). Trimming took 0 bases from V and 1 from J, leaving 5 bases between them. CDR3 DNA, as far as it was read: TGTGCCAGCAGCTTGGCGGGGAGCAATCAGCCC. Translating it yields CASSLAGSNQP. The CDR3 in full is CASSLAGSNQPQHF.

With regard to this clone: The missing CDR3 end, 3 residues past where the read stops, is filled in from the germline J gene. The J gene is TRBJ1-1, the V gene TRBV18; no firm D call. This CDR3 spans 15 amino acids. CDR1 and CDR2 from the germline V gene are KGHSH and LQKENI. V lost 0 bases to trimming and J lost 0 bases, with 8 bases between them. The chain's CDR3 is CASSPPEGLNTEAFF. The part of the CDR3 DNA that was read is TGTGCCAGCTCACCACCGGAGGGCTTGAACACTGAA.

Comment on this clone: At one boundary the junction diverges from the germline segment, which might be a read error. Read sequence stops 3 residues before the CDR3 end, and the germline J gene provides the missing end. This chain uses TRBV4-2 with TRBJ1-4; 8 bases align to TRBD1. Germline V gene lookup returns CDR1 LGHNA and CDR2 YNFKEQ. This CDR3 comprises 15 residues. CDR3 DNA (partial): TGCGCCAGCAGCCAACAGACAGGGGTCGGTGAAAAA. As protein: CASSQQTGVGEK. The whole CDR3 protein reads CASSQQTGVGEKLFF.

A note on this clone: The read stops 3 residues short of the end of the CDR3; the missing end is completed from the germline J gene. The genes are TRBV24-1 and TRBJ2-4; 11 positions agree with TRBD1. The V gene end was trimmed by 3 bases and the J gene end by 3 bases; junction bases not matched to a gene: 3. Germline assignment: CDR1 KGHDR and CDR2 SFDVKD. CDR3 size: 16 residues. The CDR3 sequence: CATSDGGQGVKNIQYF. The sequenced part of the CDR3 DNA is TGTGCCACCAGTGATGGGGGACAGGGGGTCAAAAACATT.

CDR3 DNA (partial): TGCAGTGCCCCAGAGGCGGGGGGGAGACAGGGCACAGATACG. Protein product: CSAPEAGGRQGTDT. The whole CDR3 reads CSAPEAGGRQGTDTQYF. The rearrangement joins TRBV20-1 to TRBJ2-3; 9 positions agree with TRBD2. The CDR3 end lies 3 residues beyond the end of the read and is filled in from the germline J gene. Germline loops: CDR1 DFQATT, CDR2 SNEGSKA (reference sequence). V lost 6 bases to trimming and J lost 1 base; unmatched junction nucleotides: 14. The CDR3 extends over 17 amino acids.

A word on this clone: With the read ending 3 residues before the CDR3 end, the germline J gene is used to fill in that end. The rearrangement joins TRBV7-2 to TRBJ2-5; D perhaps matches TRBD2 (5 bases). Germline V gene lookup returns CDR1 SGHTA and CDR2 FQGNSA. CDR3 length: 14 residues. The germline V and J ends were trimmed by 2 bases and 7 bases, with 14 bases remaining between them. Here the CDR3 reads CASSLSRPEGTQYF. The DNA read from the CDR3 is TGTGCCAGCAGCTTATCCCGCCCCGAGGGGACC.

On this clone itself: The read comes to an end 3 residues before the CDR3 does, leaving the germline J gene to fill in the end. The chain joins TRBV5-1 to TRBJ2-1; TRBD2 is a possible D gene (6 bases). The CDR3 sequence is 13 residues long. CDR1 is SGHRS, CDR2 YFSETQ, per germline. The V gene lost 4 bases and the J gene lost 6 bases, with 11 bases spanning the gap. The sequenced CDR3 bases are TGCGCCAGCAGCGCCGGAGGGGCCAATGAG. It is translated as CASSAGGANE. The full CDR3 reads CASSAGGANEQFF.

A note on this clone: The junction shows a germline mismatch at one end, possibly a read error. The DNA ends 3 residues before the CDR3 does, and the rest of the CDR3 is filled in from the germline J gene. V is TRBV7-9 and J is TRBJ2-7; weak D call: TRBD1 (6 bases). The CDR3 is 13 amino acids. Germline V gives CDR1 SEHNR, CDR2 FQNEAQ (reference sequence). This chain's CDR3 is CSSRWGQAYEQYF. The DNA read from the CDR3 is TGTTCCAGCAGGTGGGGGCAAGCCTACGAG. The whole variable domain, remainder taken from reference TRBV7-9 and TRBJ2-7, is DTGVSQNPRHKITKRGQNVTFRCDPISEHNRLYWYRQTLGQGPEFLTYFQNEAQLEKSRLLSDRFSAERPKGSFSTLEIQRTEQGDSAMYLCSSRWGQAYEQYFGPGTRLTVT.

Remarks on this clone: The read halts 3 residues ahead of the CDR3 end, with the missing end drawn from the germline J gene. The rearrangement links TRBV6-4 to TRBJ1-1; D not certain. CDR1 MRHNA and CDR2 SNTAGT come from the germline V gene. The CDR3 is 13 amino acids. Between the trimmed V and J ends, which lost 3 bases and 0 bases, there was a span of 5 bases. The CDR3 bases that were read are TGTGCCAGCAGTGAAAGCTTGAACACTGAA. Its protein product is CASSESLNTE. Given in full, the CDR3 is CASSESLNTEAFF.

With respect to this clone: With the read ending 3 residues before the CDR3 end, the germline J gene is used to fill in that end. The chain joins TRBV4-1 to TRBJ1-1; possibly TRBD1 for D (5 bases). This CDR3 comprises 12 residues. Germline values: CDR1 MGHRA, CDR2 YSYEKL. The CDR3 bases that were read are TGCGCCAGCAGGGGATCGGGGGTTGGA. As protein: CASRGSGVG. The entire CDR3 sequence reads CASRGSGVGAFF.

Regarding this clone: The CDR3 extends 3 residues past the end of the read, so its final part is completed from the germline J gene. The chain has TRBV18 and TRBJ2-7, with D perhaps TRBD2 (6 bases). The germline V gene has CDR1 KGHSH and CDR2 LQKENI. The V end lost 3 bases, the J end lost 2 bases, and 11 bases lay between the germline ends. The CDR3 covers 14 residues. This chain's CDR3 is CASSPTAGTYEQYF. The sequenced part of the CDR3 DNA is TGTGCCAGCTCACCTACGGCGGGGACCTACGAG.

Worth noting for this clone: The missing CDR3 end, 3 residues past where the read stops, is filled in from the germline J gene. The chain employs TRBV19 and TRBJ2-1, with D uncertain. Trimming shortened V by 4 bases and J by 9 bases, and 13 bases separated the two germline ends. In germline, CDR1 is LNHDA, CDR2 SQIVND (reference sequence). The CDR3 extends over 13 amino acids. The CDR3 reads CASSKGLDGEQFF. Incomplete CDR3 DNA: TGTGCCAGTAGTAAGGGCCTTGACGGTGAG.